This T cell receptor beta chain was sequenced for a study of regulatory dendritic cells for organ transplantation. CDR1 and CDR2 (germline): SGHTA, FQGTGA. CDR3 size: 13 residues. This clone was found once. The junction and the germline gene differ at one end; a read error may be behind it. TCRdb's copy holds only in-frame clones and misses some; the assay was immunoSEQ multiplex PCR. The sample consists of tens of thousands of clones, approximately 90% of them appearing once. The sample taken for sequencing was naive CD8+ T cells from blood. As to subset: CD45RA+ naive T cells. This clonotype originated in a human donor in good health. V and J are TRBV7-3 and TRBJ1-1, with TRBD1 as a possible D gene (5 bases). CDR3 DNA: TGTGCCAGCAACTTAACGGGAGGGGCTGAAGCTTTCTTT. Encoded protein: CASNLTGGAEAFF.